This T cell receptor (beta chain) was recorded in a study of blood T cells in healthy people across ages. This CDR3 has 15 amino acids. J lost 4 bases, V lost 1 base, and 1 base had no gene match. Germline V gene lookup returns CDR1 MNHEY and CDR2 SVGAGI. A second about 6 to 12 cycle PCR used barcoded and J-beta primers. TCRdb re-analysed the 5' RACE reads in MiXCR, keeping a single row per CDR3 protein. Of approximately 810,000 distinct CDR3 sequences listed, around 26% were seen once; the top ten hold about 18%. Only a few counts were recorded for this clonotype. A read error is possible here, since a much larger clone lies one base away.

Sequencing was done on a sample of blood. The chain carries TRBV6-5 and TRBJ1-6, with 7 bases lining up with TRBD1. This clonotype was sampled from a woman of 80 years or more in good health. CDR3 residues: CASSYWGQYNSPLHF. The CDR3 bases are TGTGCCAGCAGTTACTGGGGACAGTATAATTCACCCCTCCACTTT.